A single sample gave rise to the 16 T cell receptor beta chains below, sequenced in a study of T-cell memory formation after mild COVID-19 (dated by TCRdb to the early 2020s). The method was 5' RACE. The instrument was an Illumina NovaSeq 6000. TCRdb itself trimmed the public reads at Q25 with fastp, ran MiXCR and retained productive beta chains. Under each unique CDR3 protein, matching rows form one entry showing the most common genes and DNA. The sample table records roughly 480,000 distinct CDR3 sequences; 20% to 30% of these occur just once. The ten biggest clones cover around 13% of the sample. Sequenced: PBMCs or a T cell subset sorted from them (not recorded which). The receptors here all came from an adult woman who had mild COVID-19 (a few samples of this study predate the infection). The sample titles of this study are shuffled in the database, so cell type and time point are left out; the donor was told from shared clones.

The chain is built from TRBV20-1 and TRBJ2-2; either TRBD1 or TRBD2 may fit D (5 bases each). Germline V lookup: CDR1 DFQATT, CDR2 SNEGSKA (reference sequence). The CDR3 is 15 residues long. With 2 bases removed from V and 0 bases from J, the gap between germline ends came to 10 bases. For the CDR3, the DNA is TGCAGTGCTAGACCGGGACGGACGAACACCGGGGAGCTGTTTTTT. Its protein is CSARPGRTNTGELFF.

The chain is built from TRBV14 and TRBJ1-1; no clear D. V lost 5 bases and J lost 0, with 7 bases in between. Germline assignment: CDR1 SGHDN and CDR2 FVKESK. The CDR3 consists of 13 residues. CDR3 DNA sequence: TGTGCCAGCAGCTCTAGAATGAACACTGAAGCTTTCTTT. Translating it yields CASSSRMNTEAFF.

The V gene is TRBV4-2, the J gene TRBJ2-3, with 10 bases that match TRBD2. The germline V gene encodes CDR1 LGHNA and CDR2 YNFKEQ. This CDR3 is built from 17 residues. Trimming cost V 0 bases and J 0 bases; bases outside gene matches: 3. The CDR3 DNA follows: TGTGCCAGCAGCCAAGATCTAGCGGGGGAAAGCACAGATACGCAGTATTTT. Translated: CASSQDLAGESTDTQYF.

For the CDR3, the DNA is TGTGCCAGCAGTCGAGGACTAGCGGGAGGGATGAAAAACAATGAGCAGTTCTTC. Translating it yields CASSRGLAGGMKNNEQFF. The rearrangement joins TRBV6-6 to TRBJ2-1, with 15 nucleotides matching TRBD2. The CDR3 length is 18 residues. V lost 5 bases to trimming and J lost 5 bases; unmatched junction nucleotides: 10. The germline gives CDR1 MNHNY, CDR2 SVGAGI (reference sequence).

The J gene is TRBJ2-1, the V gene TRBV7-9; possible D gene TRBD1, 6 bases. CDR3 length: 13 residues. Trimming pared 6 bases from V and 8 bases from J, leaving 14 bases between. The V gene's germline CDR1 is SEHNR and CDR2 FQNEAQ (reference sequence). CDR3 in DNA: TGTGCCAGCAGGAGGGGAGAGGGGGATGAGCAGTTCTTC. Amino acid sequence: CASRRGEGDEQFF.

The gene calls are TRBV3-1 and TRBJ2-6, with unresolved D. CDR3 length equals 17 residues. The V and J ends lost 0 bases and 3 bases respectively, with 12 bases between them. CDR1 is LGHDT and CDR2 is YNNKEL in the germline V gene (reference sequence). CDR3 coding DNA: TGTGCCAGCAGCCAAGAGAGGTCGGGTGGTGGGGCCAACGTCCTGACTTTC. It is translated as CASSQERSGGGANVLTF.

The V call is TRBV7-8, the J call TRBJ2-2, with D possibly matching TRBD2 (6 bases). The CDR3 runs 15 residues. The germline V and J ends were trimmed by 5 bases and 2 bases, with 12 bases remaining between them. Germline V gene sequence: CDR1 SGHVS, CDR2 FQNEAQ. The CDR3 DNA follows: TGTGCCAGCAGCCCACGGGACTCTAACACCGGGGAGCTGTTTTTT. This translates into CASSPRDSNTGELFF.

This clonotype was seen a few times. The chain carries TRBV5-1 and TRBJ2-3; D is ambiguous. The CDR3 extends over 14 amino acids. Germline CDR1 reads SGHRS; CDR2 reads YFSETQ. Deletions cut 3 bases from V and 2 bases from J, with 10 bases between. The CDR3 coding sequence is TGCGCCAGCAGCTGGTTGGAACCCACAGATACGCAGTATTTT. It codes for CASSWLEPTDTQYF.

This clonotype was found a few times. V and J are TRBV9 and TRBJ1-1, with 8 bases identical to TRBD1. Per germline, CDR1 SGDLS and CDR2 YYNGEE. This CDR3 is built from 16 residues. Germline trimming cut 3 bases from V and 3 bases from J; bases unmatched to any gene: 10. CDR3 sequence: CASSGGRGLGDTEAFF. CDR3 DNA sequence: TGTGCCAGCAGCGGGGGCAGGGGGCTCGGGGACACTGAAGCTTTCTTT.

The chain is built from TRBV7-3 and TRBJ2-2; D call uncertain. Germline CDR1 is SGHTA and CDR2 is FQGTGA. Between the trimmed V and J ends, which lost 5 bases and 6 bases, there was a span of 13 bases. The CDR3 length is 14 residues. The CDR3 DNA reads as TGTGCCAGCAGCCTCAGTCCGAGTTCCGGGGAGCTGTTTTTT. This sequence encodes CASSLSPSSGELFF.

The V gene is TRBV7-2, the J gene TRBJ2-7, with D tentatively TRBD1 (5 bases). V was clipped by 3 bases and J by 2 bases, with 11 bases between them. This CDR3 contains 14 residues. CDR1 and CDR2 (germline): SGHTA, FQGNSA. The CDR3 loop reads CASSFPTETYEQYF. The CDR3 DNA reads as TGTGCCAGCAGCTTCCCGACAGAGACCTACGAGCAGTACTTC.

The CDR3 loop is CASSMGFEAFF. Written as DNA, the CDR3 is TGTGCCAGCAGTATGGGCTTCGAAGCTTTCTTT. This rearrangement joins TRBV6-2 or TRBV6-3 to TRBJ1-1; D not certain. This CDR3 contains 11 residues. The ends were cut back, 5 bases at V and 8 bases at J, with 9 bases in the middle. Germline lookup yields CDR1 MNHEY and CDR2 SVGEGT.

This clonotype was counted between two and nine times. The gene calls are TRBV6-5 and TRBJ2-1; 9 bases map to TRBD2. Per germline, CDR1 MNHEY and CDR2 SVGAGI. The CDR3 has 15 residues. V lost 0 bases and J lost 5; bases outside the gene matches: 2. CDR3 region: CASSYSSSGNNEQFF. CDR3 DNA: TGTGCCAGCAGTTACTCGTCTAGCGGGAACAATGAGCAGTTCTTC.

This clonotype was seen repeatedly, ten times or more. The CDR3 spells CASSQAGQGFTEAFF. As DNA, the CDR3 is TGCGCCAGCAGCCAAGCCGGACAGGGGTTCACTGAAGCTTTCTTT. The chain recombines TRBV4-1 with TRBJ1-1; 9 bases are shared with TRBD1. J was trimmed by 4 bases and V by 1 base; bases with no gene match: 4. The CDR3 totals 15 residues. The germline V gene has CDR1 MGHRA and CDR2 YSYEKL.

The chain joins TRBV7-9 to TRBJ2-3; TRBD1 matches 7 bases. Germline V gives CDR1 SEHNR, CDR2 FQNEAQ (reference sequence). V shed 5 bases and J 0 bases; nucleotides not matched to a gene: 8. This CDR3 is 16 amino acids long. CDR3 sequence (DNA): TGTGCCAGCAGCGCCACACAGGGGATTAGCACAGATACGCAGTATTTT. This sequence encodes CASSATQGISTDTQYF.

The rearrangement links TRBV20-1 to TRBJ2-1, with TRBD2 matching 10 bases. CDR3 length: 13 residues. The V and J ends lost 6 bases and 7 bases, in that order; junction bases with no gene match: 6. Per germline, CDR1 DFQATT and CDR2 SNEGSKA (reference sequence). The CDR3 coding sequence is TGCAGTGCCCCGGGACTAGCGTATAATGAGCAGTTCTTC. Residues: CSAPGLAYNEQFF.